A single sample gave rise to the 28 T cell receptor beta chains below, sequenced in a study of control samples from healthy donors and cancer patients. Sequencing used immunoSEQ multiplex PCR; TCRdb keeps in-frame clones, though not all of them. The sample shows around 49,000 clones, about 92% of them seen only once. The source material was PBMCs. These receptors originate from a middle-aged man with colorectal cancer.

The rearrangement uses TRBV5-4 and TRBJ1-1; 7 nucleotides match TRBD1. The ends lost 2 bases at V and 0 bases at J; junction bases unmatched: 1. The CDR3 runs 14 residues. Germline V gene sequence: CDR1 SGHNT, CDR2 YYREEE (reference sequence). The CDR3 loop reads CASSLGGVNTEAFF. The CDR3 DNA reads TGTGCCAGCAGCTTAGGGGGCGTGAACACTGAAGCTTTCTTT.

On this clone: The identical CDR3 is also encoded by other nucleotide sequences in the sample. The CDR3 sequence: CASSIRGGYEQYF. CDR3 DNA sequence: TGTGCCAGTAGTATCAGAGGGGGGTACGAGCAGTACTTC. This rearrangement joins TRBV19 to TRBJ2-7, with D possibly being TRBD1 or TRBD2 (6 bases each). Deletions cut 3 bases from V and 4 bases from J, with 10 bases between. CDR3 length: 13 amino acids. CDR1 LNHDA and CDR2 SQIVND come from the germline V gene (reference sequence).

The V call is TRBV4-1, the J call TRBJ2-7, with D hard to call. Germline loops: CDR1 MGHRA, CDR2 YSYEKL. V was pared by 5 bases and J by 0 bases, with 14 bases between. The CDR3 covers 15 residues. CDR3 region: CASSLTQLRSYEQYF. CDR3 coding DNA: TGCGCCAGCAGCTTGACCCAACTACGCTCCTACGAGCAGTACTTC.

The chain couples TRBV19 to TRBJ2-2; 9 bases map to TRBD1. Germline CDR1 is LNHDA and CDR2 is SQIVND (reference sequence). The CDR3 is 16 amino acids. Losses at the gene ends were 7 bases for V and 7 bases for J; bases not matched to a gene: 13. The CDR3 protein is CASNSFPGQGIGELFF. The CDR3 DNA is TGTGCCAGTAATTCATTCCCGGGACAGGGTATCGGGGAGCTGTTTTTT.

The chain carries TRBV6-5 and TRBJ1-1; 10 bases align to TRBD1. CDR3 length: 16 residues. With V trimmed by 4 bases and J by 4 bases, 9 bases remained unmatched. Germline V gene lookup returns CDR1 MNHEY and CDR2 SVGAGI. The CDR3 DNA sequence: TGTGCCAGCAGTTCCACCCCCGGACAGGGGGGCACTGAAGCTTTCTTT. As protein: CASSSTPGQGGTEAFF.

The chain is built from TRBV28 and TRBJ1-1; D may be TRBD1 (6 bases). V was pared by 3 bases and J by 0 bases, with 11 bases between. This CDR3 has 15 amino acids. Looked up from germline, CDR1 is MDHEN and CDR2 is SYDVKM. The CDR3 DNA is TGTGCCAGCAGTTTGGCAGGGGACCTGAACACTGAAGCTTTCTTT. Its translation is CASSLAGDLNTEAFF. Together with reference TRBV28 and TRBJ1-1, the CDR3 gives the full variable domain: DVKVTQSSRYLVKRTGEKVFLECVQDMDHENMFWYRQDPGLGLRLIYFSYDVKMKEKGDIPEGYSVSREKKERFSLILESASTNQTSMYLCASSLAGDLNTEAFFGQGTRLTVV.

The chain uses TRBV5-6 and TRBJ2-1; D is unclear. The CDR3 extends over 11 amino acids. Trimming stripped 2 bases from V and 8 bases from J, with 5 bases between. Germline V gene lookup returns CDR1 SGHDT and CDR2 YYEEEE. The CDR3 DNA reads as TGTGCCAGCAGCTTAAGACATGAGCAGTTCTTC. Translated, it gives CASSLRHEQFF.

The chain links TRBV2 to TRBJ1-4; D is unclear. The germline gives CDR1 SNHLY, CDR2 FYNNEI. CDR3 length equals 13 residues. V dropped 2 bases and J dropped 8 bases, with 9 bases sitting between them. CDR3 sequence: CASSEMAREKLFF. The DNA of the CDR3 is TGTGCCAGCAGTGAAATGGCCCGGGAAAAACTGTTTTTT. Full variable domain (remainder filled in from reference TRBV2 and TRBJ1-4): EPEVTQTPSHQVTQMGQEVILRCVPISNHLYFYWYRQILGQKVEFLVSFYNNEISEKSEIFDDQFSVERPDGSNFTLKIRSTKLEDSAMYFCASSEMAREKLFFGSGTQLSVL.

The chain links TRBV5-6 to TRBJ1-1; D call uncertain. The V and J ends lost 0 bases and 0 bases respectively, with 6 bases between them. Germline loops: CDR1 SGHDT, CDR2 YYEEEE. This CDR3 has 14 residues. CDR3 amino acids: CASSLGRLNTEAFF. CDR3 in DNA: TGTGCCAGCAGCTTGGGGCGGTTGAACACTGAAGCTTTCTTT. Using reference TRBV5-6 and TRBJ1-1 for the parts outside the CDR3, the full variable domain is DAGVTQSPTHLIKTRGQQVTLRCSPKSGHDTVSWYQQALGQGPQFIFQYYEEEERQRGNFPDRFSGHQFPNYSSELNVNALLLGDSALYLCASSLGRLNTEAFFGQGTRLTVV.

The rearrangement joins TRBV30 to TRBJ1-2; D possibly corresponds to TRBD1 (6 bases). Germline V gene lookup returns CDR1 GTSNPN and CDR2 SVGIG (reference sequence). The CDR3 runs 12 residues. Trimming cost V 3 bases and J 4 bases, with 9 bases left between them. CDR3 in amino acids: CAWRDRSYGYTF. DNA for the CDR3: TGTGCCTGGAGGGACAGATCCTATGGCTACACCTTC. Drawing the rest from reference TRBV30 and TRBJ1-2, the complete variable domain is SQTIHQWPATLVQPVGSPLSLECTVEGTSNPNLYWYRQAAGRGLQLLFYSVGIGQISSEVPQNLSASRPQDRQFILSSKKLLLSDSGFYLCAWRDRSYGYTFGSGTRLTVV.

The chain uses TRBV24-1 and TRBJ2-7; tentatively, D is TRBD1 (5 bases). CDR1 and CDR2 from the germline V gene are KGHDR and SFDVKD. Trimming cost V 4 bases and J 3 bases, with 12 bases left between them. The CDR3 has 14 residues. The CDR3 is CATSDPPRGYEQYF. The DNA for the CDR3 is TGTGCCACCAGTGACCCGCCTAGGGGCTACGAGCAGTACTTC.

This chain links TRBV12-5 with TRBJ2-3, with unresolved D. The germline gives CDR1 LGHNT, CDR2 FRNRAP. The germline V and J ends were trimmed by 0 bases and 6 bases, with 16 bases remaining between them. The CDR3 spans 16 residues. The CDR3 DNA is TGTGCTAGTGGTTTGGTGACCACCGGCAGGCTGGATACGCAGTATTTT. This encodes CASGLVTTGRLDTQYF.

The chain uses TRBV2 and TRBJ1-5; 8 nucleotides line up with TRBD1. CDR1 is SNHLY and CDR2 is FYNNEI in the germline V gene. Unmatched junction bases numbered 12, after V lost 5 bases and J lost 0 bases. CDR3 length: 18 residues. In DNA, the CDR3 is TGTGCCAGCAGTATAAGGCAGGGGGCAACTAATAGCAATCAGCCCCAGCATTTT. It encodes CASSIRQGATNSNQPQHF.

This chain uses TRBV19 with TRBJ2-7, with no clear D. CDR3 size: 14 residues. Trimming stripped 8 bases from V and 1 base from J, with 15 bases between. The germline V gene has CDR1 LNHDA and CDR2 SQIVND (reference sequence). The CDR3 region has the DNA TGTGCCAGTTCCCGACCCGATTTTTCCTACGAGCAGTACTTC. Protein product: CASSRPDFSYEQYF.

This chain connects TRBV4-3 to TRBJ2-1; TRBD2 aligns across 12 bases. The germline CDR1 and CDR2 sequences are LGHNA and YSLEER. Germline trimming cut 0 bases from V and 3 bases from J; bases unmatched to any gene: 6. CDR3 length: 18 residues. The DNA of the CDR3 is TGCGCCAGCAGCCAAGATTTAACTAGCGGGAGGTTCTACAATGAGCAGTTCTTC. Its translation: CASSQDLTSGRFYNEQFF.

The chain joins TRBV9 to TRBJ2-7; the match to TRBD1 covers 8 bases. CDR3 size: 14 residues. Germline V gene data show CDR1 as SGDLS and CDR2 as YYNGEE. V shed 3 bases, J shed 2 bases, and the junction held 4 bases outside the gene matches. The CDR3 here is CASSAGQGTYEQYF. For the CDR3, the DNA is TGTGCCAGCAGCGCCGGACAGGGAACCTACGAGCAGTACTTC.

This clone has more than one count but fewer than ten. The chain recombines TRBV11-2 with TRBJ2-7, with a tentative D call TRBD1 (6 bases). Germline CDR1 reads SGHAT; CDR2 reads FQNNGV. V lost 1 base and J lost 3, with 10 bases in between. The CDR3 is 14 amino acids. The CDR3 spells CASSLVPGDYEQYF. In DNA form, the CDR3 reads TGTGCCAGCAGCTTAGTTCCAGGGGACTACGAGCAGTACTTC.

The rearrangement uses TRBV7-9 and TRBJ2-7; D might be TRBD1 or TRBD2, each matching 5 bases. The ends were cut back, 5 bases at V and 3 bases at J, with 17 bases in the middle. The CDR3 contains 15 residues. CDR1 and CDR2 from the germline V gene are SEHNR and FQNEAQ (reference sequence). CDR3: CASSPLRGAGYEQYF. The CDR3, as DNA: TGTGCCAGCAGCCCCCTTCGAGGGGCGGGCTACGAGCAGTACTTC.

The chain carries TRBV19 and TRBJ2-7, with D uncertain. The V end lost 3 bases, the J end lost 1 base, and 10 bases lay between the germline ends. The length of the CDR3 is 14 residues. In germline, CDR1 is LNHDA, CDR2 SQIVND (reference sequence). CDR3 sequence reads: CASSISVGSYEQYF. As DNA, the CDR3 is TGTGCCAGTAGTATTTCGGTAGGGTCCTACGAGCAGTACTTC.

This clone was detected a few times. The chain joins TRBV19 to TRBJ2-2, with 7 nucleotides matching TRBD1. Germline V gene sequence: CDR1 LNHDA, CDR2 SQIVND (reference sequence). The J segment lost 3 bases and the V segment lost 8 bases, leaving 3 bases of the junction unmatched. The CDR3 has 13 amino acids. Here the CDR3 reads CASGTVYTGELFF. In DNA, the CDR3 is TGTGCCAGTGGGACAGTATACACCGGGGAGCTGTTTTTT.

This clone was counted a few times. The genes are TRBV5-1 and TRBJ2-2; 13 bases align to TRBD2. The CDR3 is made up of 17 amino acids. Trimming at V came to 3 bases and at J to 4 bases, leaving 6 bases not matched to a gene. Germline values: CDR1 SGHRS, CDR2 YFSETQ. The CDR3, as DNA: TGCGCCAGCAGCTCCGGACTAGCGGGAGTTAGCACCGGGGAGCTGTTTTTT. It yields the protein CASSSGLAGVSTGELFF.

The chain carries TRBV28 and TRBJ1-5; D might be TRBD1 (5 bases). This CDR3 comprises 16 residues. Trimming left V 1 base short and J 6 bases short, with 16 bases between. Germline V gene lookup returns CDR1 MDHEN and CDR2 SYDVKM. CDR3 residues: CASSLYRGATGQPQHF. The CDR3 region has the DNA TGTGCCAGCAGTTTATATCGGGGCGCGACGGGTCAGCCCCAGCATTTT.

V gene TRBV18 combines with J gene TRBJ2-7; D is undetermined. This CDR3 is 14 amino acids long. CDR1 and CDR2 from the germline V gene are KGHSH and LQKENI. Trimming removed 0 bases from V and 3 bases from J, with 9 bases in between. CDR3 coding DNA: TGTGCCAGCTCACCACCGCTGGGCATCTACGAGCAGTACTTC. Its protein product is CASSPPLGIYEQYF.

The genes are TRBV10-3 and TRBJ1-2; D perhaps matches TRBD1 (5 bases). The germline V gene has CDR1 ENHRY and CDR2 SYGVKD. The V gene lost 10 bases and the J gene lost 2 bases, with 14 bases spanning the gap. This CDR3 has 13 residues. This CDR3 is CATKGQWNYGYTF. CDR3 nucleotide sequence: TGTGCCACCAAGGGGCAGTGGAACTATGGCTACACCTTC.

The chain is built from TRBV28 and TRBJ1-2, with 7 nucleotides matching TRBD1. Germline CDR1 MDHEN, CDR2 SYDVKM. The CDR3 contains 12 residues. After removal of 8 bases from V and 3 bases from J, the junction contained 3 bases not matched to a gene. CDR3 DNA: TGTGCCAGCGGAGGGGGCGACTATGGCTACACCTTC. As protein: CASGGGDYGYTF.

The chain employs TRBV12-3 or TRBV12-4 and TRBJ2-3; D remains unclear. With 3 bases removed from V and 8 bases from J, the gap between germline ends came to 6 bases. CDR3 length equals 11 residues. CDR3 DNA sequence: TGTGCCAGCAGTTTCCGTGGTACGCAGTATTTT. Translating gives CASSFRGTQYF.

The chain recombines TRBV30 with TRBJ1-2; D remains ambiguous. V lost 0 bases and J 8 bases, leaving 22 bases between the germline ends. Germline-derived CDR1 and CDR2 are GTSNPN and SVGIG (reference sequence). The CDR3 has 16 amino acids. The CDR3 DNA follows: TGTGCCTGGAGTGTACGGGCAGGAGTGAGACCGGGAGGCTACACCTTC. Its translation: CAWSVRAGVRPGGYTF. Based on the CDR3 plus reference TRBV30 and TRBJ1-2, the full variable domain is SQTIHQWPATLVQPVGSPLSLECTVEGTSNPNLYWYRQAAGRGLQLLFYSVGIGQISSEVPQNLSASRPQDRQFILSSKKLLLSDSGFYLCAWSVRAGVRPGGYTFGSGTRLTVV.

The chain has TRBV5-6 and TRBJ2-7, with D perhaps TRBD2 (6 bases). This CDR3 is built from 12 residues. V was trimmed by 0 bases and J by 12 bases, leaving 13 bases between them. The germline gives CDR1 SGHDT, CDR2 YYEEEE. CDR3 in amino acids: CASSLGRGYWYF. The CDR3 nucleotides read TGTGCCAGCAGCTTGGGGCGGGGATATTGGTACTTC.